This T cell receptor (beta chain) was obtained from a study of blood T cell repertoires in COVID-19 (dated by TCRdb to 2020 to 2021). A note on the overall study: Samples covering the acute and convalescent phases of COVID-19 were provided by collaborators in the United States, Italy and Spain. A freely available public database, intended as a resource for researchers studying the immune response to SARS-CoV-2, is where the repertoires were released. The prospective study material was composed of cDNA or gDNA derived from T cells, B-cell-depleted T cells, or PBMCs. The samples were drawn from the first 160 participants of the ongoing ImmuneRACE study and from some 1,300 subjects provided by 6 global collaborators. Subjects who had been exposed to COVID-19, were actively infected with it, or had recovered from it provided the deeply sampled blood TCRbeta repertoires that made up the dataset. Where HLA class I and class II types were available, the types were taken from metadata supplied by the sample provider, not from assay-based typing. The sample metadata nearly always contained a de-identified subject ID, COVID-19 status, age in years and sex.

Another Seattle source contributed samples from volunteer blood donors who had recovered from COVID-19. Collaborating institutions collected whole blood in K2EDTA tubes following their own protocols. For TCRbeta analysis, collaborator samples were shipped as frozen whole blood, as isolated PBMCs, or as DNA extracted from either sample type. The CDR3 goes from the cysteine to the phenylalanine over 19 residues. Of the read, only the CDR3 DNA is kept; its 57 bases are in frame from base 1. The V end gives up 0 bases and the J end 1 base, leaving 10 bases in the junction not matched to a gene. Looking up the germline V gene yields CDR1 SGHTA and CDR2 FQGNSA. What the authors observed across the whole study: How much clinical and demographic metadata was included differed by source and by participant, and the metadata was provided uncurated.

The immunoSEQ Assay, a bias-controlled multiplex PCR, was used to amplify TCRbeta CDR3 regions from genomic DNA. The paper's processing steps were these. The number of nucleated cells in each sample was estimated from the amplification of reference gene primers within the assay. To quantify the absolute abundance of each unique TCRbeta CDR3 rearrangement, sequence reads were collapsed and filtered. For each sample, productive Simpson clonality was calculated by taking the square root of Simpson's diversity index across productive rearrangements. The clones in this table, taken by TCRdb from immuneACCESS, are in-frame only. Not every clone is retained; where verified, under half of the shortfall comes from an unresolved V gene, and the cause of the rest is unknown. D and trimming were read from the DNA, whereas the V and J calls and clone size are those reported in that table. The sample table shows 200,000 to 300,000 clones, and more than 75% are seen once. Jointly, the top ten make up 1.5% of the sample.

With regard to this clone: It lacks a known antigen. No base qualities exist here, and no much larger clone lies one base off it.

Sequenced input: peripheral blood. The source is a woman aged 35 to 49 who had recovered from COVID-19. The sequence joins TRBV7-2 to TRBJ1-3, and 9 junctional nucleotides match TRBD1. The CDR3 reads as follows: CASSLASRTGARSGNTIYF. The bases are TGTGCCAGCAGCTTAGCGTCGAGGACAGGGGCCCGATCTGGAAACACCATATATTTT.